This TCR beta chain was documented in a study of blood T cell repertoires in COVID-19. The CDR3 spans 17 residues. Germline CDR1 is GTSNPN and CDR2 is SVGIG (reference sequence). V was shortened by 0 bases and J by 4 bases, with 21 bases between the two germline ends. Profiling relied on immunoSEQ multiplex PCR, and the TCRdb table lists in-frame clones only, not all of them. The data contain 55,000 to 80,000 clones, around four fifths of them singletons. This clone was seen a single time. The chain joins TRBV30 to TRBJ1-2; D is perhaps TRBD1 (5 bases). Sequenced sample: peripheral blood. This sequence originates from a human donor in a cohort sampled during active COVID-19. The CDR3 region is CAWSVLRQSFLGYGYTF. The CDR3 DNA follows: TGTGCCTGGAGTGTACTGAGACAGTCCTTTCTTGGCTATGGCTACACCTTC.